This T cell receptor beta chain was documented in a study of CD8 T cells in Susac syndrome. Reverse transcription used roughly 0.5 to 1 ug RNA and random hexamers. Multiplex immunoSEQ PCR targeted 54 Vbeta and 13 Jbeta TCR beta segments. TCRdb re-derived calls from the immunoSEQ multiplex PCR reads in MiXCR, one entry per CDR3 protein. In the table there are 160,000 or so distinct CDR3 sequences, around 95% of which are singletons. Germline V gene data show CDR1 as LGHDT and CDR2 as YNNKEL (reference sequence). This CDR3 is 14 amino acids long. Trimming shortened V by 1 base and J by 4 bases, and 11 bases separated the two germline ends. The authors sequenced TCR beta from blood CD8+ and CD4+ T cells. Multiple sclerosis controls were treatment-naive patients with stable or active relapsing-remitting disease. The authors negatively isolated CD8+ and CD4+ T cells and FACS-enriched TEMRA cells.

The source of this sequence is a human donor with multiple sclerosis. The specimen was CD8+ T cells from PBMCs. The chain has TRBV3-1 and TRBJ2-7; D remains ambiguous. As DNA, the CDR3 is TGTGCCAGCAGCCAAGTGTCTGGAACTTACGAGCAGTACTTC. This translates into CASSQVSGTYEQYF.